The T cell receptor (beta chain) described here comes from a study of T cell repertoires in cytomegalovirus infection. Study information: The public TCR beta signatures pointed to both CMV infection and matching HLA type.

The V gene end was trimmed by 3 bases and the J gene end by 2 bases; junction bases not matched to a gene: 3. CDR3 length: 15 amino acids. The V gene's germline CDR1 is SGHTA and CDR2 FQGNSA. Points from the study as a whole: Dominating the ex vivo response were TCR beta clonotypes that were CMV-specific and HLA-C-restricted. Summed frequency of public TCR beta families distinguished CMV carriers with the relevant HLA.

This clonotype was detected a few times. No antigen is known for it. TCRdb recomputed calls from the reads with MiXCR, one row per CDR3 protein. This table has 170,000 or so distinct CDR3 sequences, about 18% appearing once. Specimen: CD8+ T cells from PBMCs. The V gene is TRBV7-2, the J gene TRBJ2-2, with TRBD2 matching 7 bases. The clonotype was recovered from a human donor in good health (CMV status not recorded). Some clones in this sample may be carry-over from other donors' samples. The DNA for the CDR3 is TGTGCCAGCAGCTTTAGCGGGCCCAACACCGGGGAGCTGTTTTTT. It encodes CASSFSGPNTGELFF.